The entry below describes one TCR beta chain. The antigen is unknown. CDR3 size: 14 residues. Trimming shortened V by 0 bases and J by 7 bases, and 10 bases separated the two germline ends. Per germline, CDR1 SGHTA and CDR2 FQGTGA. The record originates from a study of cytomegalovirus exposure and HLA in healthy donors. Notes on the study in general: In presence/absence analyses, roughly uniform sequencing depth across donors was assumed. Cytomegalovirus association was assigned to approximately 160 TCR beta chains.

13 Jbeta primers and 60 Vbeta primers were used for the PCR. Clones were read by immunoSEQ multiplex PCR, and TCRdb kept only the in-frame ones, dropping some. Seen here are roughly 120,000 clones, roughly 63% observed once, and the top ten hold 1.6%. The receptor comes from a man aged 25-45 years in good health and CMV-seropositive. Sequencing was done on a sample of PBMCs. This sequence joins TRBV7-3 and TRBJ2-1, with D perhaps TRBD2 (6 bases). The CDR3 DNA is TGTGCCAGCAGCTTAACGAGGGAGGTGAATGAGCAGTTCTTC. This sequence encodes CASSLTREVNEQFF.